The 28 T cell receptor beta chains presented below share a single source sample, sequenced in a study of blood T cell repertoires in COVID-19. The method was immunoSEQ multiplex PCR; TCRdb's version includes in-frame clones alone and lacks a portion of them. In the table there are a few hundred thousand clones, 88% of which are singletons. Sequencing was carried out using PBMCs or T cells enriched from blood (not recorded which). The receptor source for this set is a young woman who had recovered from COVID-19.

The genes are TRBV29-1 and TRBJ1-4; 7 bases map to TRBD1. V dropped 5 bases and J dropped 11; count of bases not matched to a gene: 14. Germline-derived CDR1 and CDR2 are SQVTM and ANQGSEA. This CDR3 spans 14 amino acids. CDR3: CSVFEGAGVKKLFF. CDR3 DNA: TGCAGCGTTTTTGAGGGGGCGGGCGTGAAGAAACTGTTTTTT. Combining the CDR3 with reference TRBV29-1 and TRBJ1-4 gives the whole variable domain SAVISQKPSRDICQRGTSLTIQCQVDSQVTMMFWYRQQPGQSLTLIATANQGSEATYESGFVIDKFPISRPNLTFSTLTVSNMSPEDSSIYLCSVFEGAGVKKLFFGSGTQLSVL.

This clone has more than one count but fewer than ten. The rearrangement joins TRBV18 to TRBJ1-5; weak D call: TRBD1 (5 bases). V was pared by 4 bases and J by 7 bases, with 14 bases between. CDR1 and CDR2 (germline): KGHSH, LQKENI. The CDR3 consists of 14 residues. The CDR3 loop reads CASSRAGVGQPQHF. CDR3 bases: TGTGCCAGCTCACGAGCGGGGGTCGGCCAGCCCCAGCATTTT.

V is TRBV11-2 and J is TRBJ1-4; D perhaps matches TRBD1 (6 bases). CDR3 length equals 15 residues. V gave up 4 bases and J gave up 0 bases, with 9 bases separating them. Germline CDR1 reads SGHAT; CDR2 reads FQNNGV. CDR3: CASSSRTATNEKLFF. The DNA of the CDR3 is TGTGCCAGCAGCTCCCGGACAGCAACTAATGAAAAACTGTTTTTT. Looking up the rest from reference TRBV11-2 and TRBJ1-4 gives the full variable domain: EAGVAQSPRYKIIEKRQSVAFWCNPISGHATLYWYQQILGQGPKLLIQFQNNGVVDDSQLPKDRFSAERLKGVDSTLKIQPAKLEDSAVYLCASSSRTATNEKLFFGSGTQLSVL.

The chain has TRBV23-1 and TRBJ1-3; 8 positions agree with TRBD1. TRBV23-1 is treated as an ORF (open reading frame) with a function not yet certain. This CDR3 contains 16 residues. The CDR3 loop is CAPDRETLHAGNTIYF. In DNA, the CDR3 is TGCGCGCCGGACAGGGAAACCCTGCACGCTGGAAACACCATATATTTT.

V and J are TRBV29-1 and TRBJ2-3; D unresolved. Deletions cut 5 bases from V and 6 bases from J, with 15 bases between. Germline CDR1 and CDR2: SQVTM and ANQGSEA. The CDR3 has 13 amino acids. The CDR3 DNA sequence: TGCAGCGTTTCGGGTGGTTTGAGGGATACGCAGTATTTT. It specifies CSVSGGLRDTQYF.

In nucleotides, the CDR3 is TGCGCCAGCAGTCCGCCTTTGAGCACTGAAGCTTTCTTT. Amino acids: CASSPPLSTEAFF. The rearrangement joins TRBV23-1 to TRBJ1-1; D remains unclear. TRBV23-1 is recorded as an ORF, its role being uncertain. This CDR3 has 13 amino acids. V gave up 4 bases and J gave up 4 bases, with 10 bases separating them.

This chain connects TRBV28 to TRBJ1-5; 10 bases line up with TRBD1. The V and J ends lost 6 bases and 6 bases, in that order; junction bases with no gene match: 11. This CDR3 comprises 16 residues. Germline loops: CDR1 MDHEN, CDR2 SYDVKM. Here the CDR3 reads CASRFPGQGYRQPQHF. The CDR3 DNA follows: TGTGCCAGCAGATTTCCGGGACAGGGGTATCGTCAGCCCCAGCATTTT.

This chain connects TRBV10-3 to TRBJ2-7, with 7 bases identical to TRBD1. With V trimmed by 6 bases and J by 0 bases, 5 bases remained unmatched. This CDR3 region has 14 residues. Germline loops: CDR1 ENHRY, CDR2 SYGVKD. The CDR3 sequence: CAISQTGSSYEQYF. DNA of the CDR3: TGTGCCATCAGCCAGACAGGGAGCTCCTACGAGCAGTACTTC.

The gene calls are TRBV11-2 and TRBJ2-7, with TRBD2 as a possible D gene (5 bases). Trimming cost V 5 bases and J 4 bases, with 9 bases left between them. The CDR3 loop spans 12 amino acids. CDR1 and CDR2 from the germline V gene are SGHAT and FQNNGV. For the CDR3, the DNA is TGTGCCAGCAGCGAGGGAGTTTACGAGCAGTACTTC. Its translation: CASSEGVYEQYF.

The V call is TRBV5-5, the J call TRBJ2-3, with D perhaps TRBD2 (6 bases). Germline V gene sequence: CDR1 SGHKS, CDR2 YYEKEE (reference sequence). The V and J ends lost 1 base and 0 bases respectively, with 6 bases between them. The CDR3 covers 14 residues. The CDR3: CASSLTSSTDTQYF. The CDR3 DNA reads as TGTGCCAGCAGCTTGACTAGCAGCACAGATACGCAGTATTTT.

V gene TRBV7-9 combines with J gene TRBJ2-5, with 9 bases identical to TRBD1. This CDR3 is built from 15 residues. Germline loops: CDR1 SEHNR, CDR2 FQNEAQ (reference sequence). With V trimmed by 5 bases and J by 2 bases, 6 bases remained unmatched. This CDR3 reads CASSVRQGGQETQYF. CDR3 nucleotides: TGTGCCAGCAGCGTCCGACAGGGGGGGCAAGAGACCCAGTACTTC. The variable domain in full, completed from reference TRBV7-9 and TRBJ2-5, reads DTGVSQNPRHKITKRGQNVTFRCDPISEHNRLYWYRQTLGQGPEFLTYFQNEAQLEKSRLLSDRFSAERPKGSFSTLEIQRTEQGDSAMYLCASSVRQGGQETQYFGPGTRLLVL.

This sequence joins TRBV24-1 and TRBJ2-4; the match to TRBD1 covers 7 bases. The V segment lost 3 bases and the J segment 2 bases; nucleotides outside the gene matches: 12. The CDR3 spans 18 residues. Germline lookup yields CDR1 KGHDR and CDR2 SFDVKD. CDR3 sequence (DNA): TGTGCCACCAGTGATCCGACAGGGCTAGCAGGGTCCAAAAACATTCAGTACTTC. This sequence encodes CATSDPTGLAGSKNIQYF.

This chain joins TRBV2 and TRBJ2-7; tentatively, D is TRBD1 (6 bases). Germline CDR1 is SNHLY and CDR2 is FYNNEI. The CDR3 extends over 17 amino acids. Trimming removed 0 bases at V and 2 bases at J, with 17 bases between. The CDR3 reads CASSEADRFASTYEQYF. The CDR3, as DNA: TGTGCCAGCAGTGAAGCCGACAGGTTTGCCTCCACCTACGAGCAGTACTTC.

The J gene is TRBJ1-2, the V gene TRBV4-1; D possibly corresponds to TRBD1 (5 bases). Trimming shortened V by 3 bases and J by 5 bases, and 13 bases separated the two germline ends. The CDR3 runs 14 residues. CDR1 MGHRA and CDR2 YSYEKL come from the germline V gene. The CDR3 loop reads CASSQLQVRYGYTF. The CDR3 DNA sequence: TGCGCCAGCAGCCAGTTACAGGTGAGGTATGGCTACACCTTC.

CDR3 nucleotide sequence: TGTGCCAGCAGCCAATCCGACACCCCCGGCTACACCTTC. It is translated as CASSQSDTPGYTF. This sequence joins TRBV16 and TRBJ1-2; D gene ambiguous. The CDR3 contains 13 residues. The V end was cut by 0 bases, the J end by 8 bases, with 10 bases between. The germline V gene encodes CDR1 KGHSY and CDR2 FQNENV.

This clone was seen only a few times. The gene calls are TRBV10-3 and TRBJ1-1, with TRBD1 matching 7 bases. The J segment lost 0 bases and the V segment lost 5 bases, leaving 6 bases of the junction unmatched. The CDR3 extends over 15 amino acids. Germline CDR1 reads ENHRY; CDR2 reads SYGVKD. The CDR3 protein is CAISWDSSMNTEAFF. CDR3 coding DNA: TGTGCCATCAGTTGGGACAGTTCAATGAACACTGAAGCTTTCTTT.

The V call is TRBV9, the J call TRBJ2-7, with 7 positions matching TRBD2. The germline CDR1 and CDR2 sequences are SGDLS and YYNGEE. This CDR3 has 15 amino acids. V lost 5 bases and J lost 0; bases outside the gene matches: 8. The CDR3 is CASSGTGGSSYEQYF. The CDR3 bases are TGTGCCAGCAGTGGGACGGGGGGTAGCTCCTACGAGCAGTACTTC.

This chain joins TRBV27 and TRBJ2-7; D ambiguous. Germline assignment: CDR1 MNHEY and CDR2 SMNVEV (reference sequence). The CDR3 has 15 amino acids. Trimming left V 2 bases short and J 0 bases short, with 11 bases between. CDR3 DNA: TGTGCCAGCAGTTTAAGGAGCTCCCGCTCCTACGAGCAGTACTTC. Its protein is CASSLRSSRSYEQYF.

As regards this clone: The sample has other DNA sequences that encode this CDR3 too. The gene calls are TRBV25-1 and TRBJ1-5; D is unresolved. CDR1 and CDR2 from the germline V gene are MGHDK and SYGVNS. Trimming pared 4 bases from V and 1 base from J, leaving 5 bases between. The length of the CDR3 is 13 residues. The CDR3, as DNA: TGTGCCAGCAGTGCCGGGAGCAATCAGCCCCAGCATTTT. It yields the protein CASSAGSNQPQHF.

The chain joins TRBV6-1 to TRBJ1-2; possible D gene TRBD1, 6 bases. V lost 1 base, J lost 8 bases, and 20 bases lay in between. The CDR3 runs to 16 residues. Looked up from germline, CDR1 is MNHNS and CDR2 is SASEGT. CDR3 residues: CASSEVLVRGDVGYTF. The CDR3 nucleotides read TGTGCCAGCAGTGAAGTCTTAGTCAGGGGAGATGTGGGCTACACCTTC.

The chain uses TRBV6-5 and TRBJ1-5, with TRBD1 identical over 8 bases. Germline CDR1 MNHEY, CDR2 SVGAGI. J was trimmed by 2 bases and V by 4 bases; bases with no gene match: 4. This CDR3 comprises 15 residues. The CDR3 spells CASSWAQGGNQPQHF. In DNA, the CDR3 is TGTGCCAGCAGTTGGGCACAGGGGGGCAATCAGCCCCAGCATTTT.

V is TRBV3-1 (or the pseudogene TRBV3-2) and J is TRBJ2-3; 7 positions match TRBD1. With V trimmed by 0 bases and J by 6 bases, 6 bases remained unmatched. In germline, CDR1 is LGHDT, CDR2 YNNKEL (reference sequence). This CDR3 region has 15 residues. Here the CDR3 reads CASSQEQGVGDTQYF. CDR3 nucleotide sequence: TGTGCCAGCAGCCAAGAGCAGGGGGTTGGCGATACGCAGTATTTT.

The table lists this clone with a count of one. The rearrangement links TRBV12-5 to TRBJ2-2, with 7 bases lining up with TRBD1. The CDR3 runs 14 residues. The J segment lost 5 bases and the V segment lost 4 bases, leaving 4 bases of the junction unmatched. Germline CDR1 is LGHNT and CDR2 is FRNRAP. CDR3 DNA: TGTGCTAGTGGTTACAGGGGCTGGACCGGGGAGCTGTTTTTT. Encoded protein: CASGYRGWTGELFF.

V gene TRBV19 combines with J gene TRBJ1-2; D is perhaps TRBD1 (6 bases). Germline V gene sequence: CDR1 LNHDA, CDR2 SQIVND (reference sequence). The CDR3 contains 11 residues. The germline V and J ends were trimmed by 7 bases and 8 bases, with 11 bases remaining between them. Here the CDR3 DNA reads TGTGCCAGTATCTCCGGGACAGGCTACACCTTC. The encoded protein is CASISGTGYTF.

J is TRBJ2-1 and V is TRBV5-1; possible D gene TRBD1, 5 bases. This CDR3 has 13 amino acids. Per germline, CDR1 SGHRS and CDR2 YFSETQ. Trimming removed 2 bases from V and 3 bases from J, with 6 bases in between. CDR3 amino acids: CASSLGHYNEQFF. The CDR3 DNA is TGCGCCAGCAGCTTAGGACACTACAATGAGCAGTTCTTC.

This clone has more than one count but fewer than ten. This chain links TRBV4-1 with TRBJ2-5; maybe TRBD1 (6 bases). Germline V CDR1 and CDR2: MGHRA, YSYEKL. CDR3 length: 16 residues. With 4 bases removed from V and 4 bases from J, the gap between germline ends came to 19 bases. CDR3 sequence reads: CASSRLAQGMLETQYF. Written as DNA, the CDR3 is TGCGCCAGCAGCCGGCTCGCCCAGGGGATGTTAGAGACCCAGTACTTC.

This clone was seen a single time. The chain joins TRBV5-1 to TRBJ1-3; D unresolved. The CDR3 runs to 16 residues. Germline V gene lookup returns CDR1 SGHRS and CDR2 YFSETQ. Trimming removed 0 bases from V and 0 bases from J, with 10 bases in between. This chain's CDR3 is CASSLAPTSSGNTIYF. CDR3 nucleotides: TGCGCCAGCAGCTTGGCACCGACAAGCTCTGGAAACACCATATATTTT.

CDR3 sequence reads: CATSSFRGLDEQFF. CDR3 nucleotides: TGTGCCACCAGCAGTTTTAGGGGGTTGGATGAGCAGTTCTTC. This chain links TRBV15 with TRBJ2-1, with D perhaps TRBD1 (6 bases). CDR1 LNHNV and CDR2 YYDKDF come from the germline V gene (reference sequence). Trimming removed 3 bases from V and 8 bases from J, with 14 bases in between. This CDR3 region has 14 residues. The full variable domain, in which reference TRBV15 and TRBJ2-1 provide the parts outside the CDR3, is DAMVIQNPRYQVTQFGKPVTLSCSQTLNHNVMYWYQQKSSQAPKLLFHYYDKDFNNEADTPDNFQSRRPNTSFCFLDIRSPGLGDTAMYLCATSSFRGLDEQFFGPGTRLTVL.